This T cell receptor beta chain was captured in a study of control samples from healthy donors and cancer patients. The method was immunoSEQ multiplex PCR; TCRdb's version includes in-frame clones alone and lacks a portion of them. The table has about 44,000 clones, around 87% seen once. The specimen was PBMCs. This clonotype was obtained from a woman aged 60-75 years with lung cancer.

The CDR3 DNA is TGTGCCAGCGGAAGACAGGGACCGGGGGGGACCCAGTACTTC. It specifies CASGRQGPGGTQYF. The chain combines TRBV28 with TRBJ2-5; perhaps D is TRBD1 or TRBD2 (7 bases each). The CDR3 totals 14 residues. Germline-derived CDR1 and CDR2 are MDHEN and SYDVKM. Trimming cost V 8 bases and J 7 bases, with 20 bases left between them.